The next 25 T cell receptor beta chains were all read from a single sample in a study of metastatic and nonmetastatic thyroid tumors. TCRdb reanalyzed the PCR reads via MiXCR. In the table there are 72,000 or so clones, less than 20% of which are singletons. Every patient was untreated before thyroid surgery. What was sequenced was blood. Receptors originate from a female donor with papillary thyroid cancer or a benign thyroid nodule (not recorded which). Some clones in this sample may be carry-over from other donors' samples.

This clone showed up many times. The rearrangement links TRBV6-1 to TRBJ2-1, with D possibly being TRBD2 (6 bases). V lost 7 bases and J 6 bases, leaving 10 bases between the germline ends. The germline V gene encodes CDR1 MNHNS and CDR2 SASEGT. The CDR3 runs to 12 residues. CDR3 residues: CASKIGGNEQFF. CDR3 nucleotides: TGTGCCAGCAAGATCGGGGGCAATGAGCAGTTCTTC.

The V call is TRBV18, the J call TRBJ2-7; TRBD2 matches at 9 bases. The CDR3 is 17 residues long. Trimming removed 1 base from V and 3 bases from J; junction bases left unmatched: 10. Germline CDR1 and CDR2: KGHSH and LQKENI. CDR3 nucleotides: TGTGCCAGCTCACCACGGCTAGCGGGAAGTTTAGGCTACGAGCAGTACTTC. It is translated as CASSPRLAGSLGYEQYF.

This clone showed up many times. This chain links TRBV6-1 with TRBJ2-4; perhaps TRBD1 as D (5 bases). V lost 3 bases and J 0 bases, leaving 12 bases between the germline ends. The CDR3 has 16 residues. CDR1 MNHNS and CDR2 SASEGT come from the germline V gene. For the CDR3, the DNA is TGTGCCAGCAGTGATATAGGGGTCGGAGCCAAAAACATTCAGTACTTC. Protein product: CASSDIGVGAKNIQYF.

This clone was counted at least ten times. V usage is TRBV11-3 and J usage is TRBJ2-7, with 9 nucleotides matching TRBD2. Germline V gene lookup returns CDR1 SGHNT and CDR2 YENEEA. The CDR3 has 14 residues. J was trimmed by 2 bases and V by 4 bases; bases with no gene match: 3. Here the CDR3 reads CASSSASGTYEQYF. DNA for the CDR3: TGTGCCAGCAGCTCGGCTAGCGGGACCTACGAGCAGTACTTC.

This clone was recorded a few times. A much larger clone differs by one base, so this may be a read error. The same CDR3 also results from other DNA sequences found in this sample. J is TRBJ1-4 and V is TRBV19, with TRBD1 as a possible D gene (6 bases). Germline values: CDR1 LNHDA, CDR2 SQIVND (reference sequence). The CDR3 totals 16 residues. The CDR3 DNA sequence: TGCGCCAGTAGTGACCGCCAGGGGATTAGGTATGAAAAACTGTTTTTT. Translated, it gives CASSDRQGIRYEKLFF.

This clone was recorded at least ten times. The CDR3 DNA is TGTGCCAGCTCACCACCGGAACGCGAGACCCAGTACTTC. It translates to CASSPPERETQYF. The chain has TRBV18 and TRBJ2-5; the D is unclear. CDR1 and CDR2 (germline): KGHSH, LQKENI. Trimming removed 0 bases at V and 5 bases at J, with 7 bases between. This CDR3 region has 13 residues.

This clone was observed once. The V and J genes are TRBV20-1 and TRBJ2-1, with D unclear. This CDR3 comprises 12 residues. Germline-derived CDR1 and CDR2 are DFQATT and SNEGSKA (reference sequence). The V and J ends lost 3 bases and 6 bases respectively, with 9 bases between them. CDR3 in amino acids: CSASASANEQFF. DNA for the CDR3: TGCAGTGCTAGCGCCTCGGCCAATGAGCAGTTCTTC.

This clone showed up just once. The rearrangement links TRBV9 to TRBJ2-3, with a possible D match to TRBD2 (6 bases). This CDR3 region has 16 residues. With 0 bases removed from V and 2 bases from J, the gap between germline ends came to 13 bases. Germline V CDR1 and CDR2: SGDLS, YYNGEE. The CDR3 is CASSVGGSGITDTQYF. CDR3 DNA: TGTGCCAGCAGCGTAGGGGGTAGCGGAATCACAGATACGCAGTATTTT.

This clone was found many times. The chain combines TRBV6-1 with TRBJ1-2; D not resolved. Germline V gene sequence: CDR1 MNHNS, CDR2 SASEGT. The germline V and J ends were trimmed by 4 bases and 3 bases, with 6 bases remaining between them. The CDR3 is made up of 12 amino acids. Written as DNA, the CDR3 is TGTGCCAGCAGTGCCTCCTACTATGGCTACACCTTC. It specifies CASSASYYGYTF.

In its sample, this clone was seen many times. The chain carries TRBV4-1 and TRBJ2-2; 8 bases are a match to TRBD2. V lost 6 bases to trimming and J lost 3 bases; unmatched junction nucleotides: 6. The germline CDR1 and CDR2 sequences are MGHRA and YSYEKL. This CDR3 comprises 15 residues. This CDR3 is CASSSGLVYTGELFF. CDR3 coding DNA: TGCGCCAGCAGTTCGGGACTAGTATACACCGGGGAGCTGTTTTTT.

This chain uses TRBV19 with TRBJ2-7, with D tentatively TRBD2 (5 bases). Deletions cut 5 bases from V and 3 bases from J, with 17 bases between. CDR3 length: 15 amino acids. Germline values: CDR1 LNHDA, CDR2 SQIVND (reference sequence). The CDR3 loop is CASSAARGSYYEQYF. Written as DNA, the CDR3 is TGTGCCAGTAGTGCAGCTAGAGGGTCCTACTACGAGCAGTACTTC. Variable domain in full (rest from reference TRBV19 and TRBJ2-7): DGGITQSPKYLFRKEGQNVTLSCEQNLNHDAMYWYRQDPGQGLRLIYYSQIVNDFQKGDIAEGYSVSREKKESFPLTVTSAQKNPTAFYLCASSAARGSYYEQYFGPGTRLTVT.

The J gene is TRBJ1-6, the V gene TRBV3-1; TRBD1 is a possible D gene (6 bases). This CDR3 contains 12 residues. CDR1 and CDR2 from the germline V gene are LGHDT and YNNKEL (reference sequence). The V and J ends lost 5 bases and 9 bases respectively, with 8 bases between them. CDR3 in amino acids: CASSYRASPLHF. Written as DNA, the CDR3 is TGTGCCAGCAGCTACAGGGCTTCACCCCTCCACTTT.

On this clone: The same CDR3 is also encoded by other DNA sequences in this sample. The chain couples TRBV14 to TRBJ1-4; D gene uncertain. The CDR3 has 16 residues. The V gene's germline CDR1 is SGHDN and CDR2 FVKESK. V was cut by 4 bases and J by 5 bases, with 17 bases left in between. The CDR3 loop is CASSRPGGGSNEKLFF. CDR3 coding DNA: TGTGCCAGCAGCCGACCAGGCGGAGGGTCGAATGAAAAACTGTTTTTT.

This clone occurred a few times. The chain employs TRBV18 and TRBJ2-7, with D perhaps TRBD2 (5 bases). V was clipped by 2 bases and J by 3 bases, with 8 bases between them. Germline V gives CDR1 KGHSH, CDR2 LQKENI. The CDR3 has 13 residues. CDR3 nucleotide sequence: TGTGCCAGCTCACCAACCGGGAACTACGAGCAGTACTTC. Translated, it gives CASSPTGNYEQYF.

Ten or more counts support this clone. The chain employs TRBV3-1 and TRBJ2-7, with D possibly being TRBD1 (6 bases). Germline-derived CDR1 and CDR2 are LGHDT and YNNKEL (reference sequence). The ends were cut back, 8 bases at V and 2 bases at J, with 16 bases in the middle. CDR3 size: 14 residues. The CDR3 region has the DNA TGTGCCAGCGGATTCCGGGACAAGACCTACGAGCAGTACTTC. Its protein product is CASGFRDKTYEQYF.

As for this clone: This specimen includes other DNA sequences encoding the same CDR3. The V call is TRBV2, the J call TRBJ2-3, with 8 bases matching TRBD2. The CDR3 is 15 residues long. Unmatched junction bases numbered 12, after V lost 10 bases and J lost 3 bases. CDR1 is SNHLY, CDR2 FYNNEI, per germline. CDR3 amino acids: CATRGGGVPTDTQYF. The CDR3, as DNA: TGTGCCACCCGGGGGGGCGGGGTTCCAACAGATACGCAGTATTTT.

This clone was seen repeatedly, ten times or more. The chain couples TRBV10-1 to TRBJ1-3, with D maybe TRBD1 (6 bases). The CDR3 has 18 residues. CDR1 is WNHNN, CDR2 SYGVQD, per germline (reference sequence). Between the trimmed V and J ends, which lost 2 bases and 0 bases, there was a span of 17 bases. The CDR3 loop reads CASSEPGHRNYSGNTIYF. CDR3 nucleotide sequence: TGCGCCAGCAGTGAGCCGGGACACCGTAATTACTCTGGAAACACCATATATTTT.

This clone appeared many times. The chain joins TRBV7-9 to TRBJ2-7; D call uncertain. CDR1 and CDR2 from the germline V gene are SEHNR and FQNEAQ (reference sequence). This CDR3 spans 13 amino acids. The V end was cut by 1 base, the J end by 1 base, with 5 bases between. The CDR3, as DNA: TGTGCCAGCAGCTTAGGCCATTCCTACGAGCAGTACTTC. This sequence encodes CASSLGHSYEQYF.

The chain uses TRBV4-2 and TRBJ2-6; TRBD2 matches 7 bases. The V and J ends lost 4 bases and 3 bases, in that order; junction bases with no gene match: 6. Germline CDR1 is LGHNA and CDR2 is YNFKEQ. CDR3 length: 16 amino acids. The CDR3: CASSPVGGFGANVLTF. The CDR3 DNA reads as TGTGCCAGCAGCCCGGTCGGGGGGTTTGGGGCCAACGTCCTGACTTTC.

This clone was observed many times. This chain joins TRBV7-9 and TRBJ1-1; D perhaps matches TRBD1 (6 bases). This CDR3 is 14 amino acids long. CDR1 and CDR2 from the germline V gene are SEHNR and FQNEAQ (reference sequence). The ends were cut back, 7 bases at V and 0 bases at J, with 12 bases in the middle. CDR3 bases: TGTGCCAGCACCCCGACAGGTTTGAACACTGAAGCTTTCTTT. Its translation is CASTPTGLNTEAFF.

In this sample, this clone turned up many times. The CDR3 DNA reads as TGTGCCAGCAGTGAAGGGTGGATCCGCTCTGGAAACACCATATATTTT. It encodes CASSEGWIRSGNTIYF. The chain employs TRBV6-1 and TRBJ1-3; D uncertain. The CDR3 contains 16 residues. CDR1 and CDR2 (germline): MNHNS, SASEGT. V gave up 1 base and J gave up 0 bases, with 10 bases separating them.

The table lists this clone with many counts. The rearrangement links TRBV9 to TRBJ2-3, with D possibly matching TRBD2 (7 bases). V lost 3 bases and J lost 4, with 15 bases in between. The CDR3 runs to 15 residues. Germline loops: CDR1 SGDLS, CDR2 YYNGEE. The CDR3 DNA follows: TGTGCCAGCAGCGCCGGCGGGCGGGGGCCAGATACGCAGTATTTT. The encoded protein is CASSAGGRGPDTQYF.

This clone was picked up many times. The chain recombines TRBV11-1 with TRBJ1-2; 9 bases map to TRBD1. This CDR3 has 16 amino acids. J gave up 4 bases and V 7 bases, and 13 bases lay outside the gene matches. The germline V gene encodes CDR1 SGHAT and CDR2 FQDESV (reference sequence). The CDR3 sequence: CASTSPGTGTSYGYTF. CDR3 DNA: TGTGCCAGCACCAGTCCCGGGACAGGGACCAGCTATGGCTACACCTTC.

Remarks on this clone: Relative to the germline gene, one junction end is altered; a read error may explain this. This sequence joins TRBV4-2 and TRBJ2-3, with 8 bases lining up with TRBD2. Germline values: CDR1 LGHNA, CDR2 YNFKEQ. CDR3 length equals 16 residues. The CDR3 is CVSSRSDSGMDDTQYF. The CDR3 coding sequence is TGTGTCAGCAGCCGCTCAGATAGCGGGATGGATGATACGCAGTATTTT.

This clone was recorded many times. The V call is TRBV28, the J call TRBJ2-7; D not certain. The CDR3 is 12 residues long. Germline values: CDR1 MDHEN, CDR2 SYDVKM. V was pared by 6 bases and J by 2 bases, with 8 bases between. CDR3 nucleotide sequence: TGTGCCAGCAGAGATACAGCCTACGAGCAGTACTTC. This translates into CASRDTAYEQYF.